These 28 T cell receptor beta chains were all obtained from the same sample, sequenced in a study of cytotoxic CD8 clonotypes in ibrutinib-treated CLL. Data came from immunoSEQ multiplex PCR; TCRdb stores just in-frame clones and leaves some out. The sample shows approximately 350,000 clones, 67% of them seen only once. This specimen was PBMCs, taken after 36 months of ibrutinib treatment. The receptor source for this set is a human donor with chronic lymphocytic leukemia.

The V and J genes are TRBV5-8 and TRBJ1-4, with D possibly being TRBD1 (5 bases). V lost 3 bases and J lost 1, with 10 bases in between. The CDR3 has 15 residues. CDR1 is SGHTS and CDR2 is YDEGEE in the germline V gene. The DNA for the CDR3 is TGTGCCAGCAGCTGGGGGGGAGGAACTAATGAAAAACTGTTTTTT. Translation: CASSWGGGTNEKLFF.

The chain uses TRBV7-8 and TRBJ2-1, with D perhaps TRBD2 (6 bases). The CDR3 is 15 amino acids. From germline, CDR1 is SGHVS and CDR2 FQNEAQ. Trimming left V 5 bases short and J 8 bases short, with 19 bases between. DNA of the CDR3: TGTGCCAGCAGCCCTGAGGACTATCCACCGGATGAGCAGTTCTTC. It is translated as CASSPEDYPPDEQFF.

The J gene is TRBJ2-5, the V gene TRBV30; 10 nucleotides match TRBD2. Looked up from germline, CDR1 is GTSNPN and CDR2 is SVGIG (reference sequence). Trimming cost V 0 bases and J 5 bases; bases outside gene matches: 15. The CDR3 runs to 18 residues. The CDR3 DNA sequence: TGTGCCTGGAGTGTACCCCACCCCCTACTAGCGGGGAACGAGACCCAGTACTTC. Its protein is CAWSVPHPLLAGNETQYF.

This clone has only a few counts. The chain's CDR3 is CASSYGLAVWHEQYF. In DNA, the CDR3 is TGTGCCAGCAGCTACGGACTAGCTGTTTGGCACGAGCAGTACTTC. The rearrangement joins TRBV13 to TRBJ2-7; 8 bases are shared with TRBD2. Germline V gives CDR1 PRHDT, CDR2 FYEKMQ (reference sequence). V shed 4 bases, J shed 5 bases, and the junction held 10 bases outside the gene matches. CDR3 length: 15 residues.

This clone was seen just once. J is TRBJ2-1 and V is TRBV7-2, with 15 bases lining up with TRBD2. The ends lost 3 bases at V and 5 bases at J; junction bases unmatched: 8. The CDR3 runs to 18 residues. Germline CDR1 SGHTA, CDR2 FQGNSA. This CDR3 is CASSFRTSGGARNNEQFF. Here the CDR3 DNA reads TGTGCCAGCAGCTTTAGGACTAGCGGGGGGGCTAGGAACAATGAGCAGTTCTTC.

The chain has TRBV5-1 and TRBJ2-6; D is possibly TRBD1 (6 bases). The length of the CDR3 is 17 residues. Looked up from germline, CDR1 is SGHRS and CDR2 is YFSETQ. The germline V and J ends were trimmed by 1 base and 5 bases, with 16 bases remaining between them. For the CDR3, the DNA is TGCGCCAGCAGCTTGTGGGGGACAACTGATCGGGCCAACGTCCTGACTTTC. Translated, it gives CASSLWGTTDRANVLTF.

The rearrangement uses TRBV5-1 and TRBJ2-1, with D tentatively TRBD2 (5 bases). V lost 2 bases and J 9 bases, leaving 6 bases between the germline ends. This CDR3 has 11 residues. In germline, CDR1 is SGHRS, CDR2 YFSETQ. CDR3 region: CASSLSGEQFF. CDR3 sequence (DNA): TGCGCCAGCAGCTTAAGCGGTGAGCAGTTCTTC.

In its sample, this clone was seen once. This chain uses TRBV28 with TRBJ2-3; D tentatively reads TRBD1 or TRBD2 (5 bases each). Looked up from germline, CDR1 is MDHEN and CDR2 is SYDVKM. Deletions cut 2 bases from V and 3 bases from J, with 12 bases between. The CDR3 spans 15 residues. CDR3 in DNA: TGTGCCAGCAGTTTAGGGCAGGGAGATACAGATACGCAGTATTTT. Residues: CASSLGQGDTDTQYF.

This clone was recorded a few times. This chain joins TRBV6-5 and TRBJ2-1; 9 nucleotides match TRBD1. The germline gives CDR1 MNHEY, CDR2 SVGAGI. This CDR3 has 15 amino acids. The J segment lost 4 bases and the V segment lost 2 bases, leaving 3 bases of the junction unmatched. As DNA, the CDR3 is TGTGCCAGCAGTTACGGGACAGGGCTATACAATGAGCAGTTCTTC. This sequence encodes CASSYGTGLYNEQFF.

In its sample, this clone was seen once. Here the CDR3 DNA reads TGTGCCAGCATAGCGGTAAACACAGATACGCAGTATTTT. Residues: CASIAVNTDTQYF. The chain is built from TRBV5-4 and TRBJ2-3; TRBD2 might be the D (6 bases). From germline, CDR1 is SGHNT and CDR2 YYREEE (reference sequence). Trimming stripped 6 bases from V and 2 bases from J, with 10 bases between. CDR3 length: 13 residues. Full variable domain (missing parts from reference TRBV5-4 and TRBJ2-3): ETGVTQSPTHLIKTRGQQVTLRCSSQSGHNTVSWYQQALGQGPQFIFQYYREEENGRGNFPPRFSGLQFPNYSSELNVNALELDDSALYLCASIAVNTDTQYFGPGTRLTVL.

V gene TRBV11-2 combines with J gene TRBJ2-3; D possibly corresponds to TRBD2 (6 bases). Germline values: CDR1 SGHAT, CDR2 FQNNGV. Deletions cut 4 bases from V and 6 bases from J, with 14 bases between. The CDR3 totals 14 residues. The CDR3 region is CASSYTWAGDTQYF. The CDR3 DNA follows: TGTGCCAGCAGCTACACTTGGGCGGGGGATACGCAGTATTTT.

The rearrangement links TRBV2 to TRBJ2-1, with D possibly being TRBD2 (5 bases). Trimming stripped 7 bases from V and 3 bases from J, with 13 bases between. The germline gives CDR1 SNHLY, CDR2 FYNNEI. The CDR3 has 14 amino acids. CDR3 in amino acids: CASNSRSGYNEQFF. Here the CDR3 DNA reads TGTGCCAGCAATAGTAGGAGCGGCTACAATGAGCAGTTCTTC.

The chain carries TRBV9 and TRBJ2-7; 9 bases match TRBD1. The germline V gene has CDR1 SGDLS and CDR2 YYNGEE. This CDR3 is built from 15 residues. The V gene end was trimmed by 4 bases and the J gene end by 1 base; junction bases not matched to a gene: 6. In DNA, the CDR3 is TGTGCCAGCAGCCACGACAGGGGGGGATCCTACGAGCAGTACTTC. Translated, it gives CASSHDRGGSYEQYF.

This chain connects TRBV6-4 to TRBJ2-3, with TRBD2 matching 12 bases. V dropped 0 bases and J dropped 2; count of bases not matched to a gene: 6. Germline V gives CDR1 MRHNA, CDR2 SNTAGT. The CDR3 contains 18 residues. CDR3 amino acids: CASSDSSLAGGYTDTQYF. Here the CDR3 DNA reads TGTGCCAGCAGTGACTCGAGTCTAGCGGGGGGGTACACAGATACGCAGTATTTT.

The chain recombines TRBV11-2 with TRBJ2-7; 7 nucleotides match TRBD2. CDR1 and CDR2 from the germline V gene are SGHAT and FQNNGV. The junction had 6 bases not matched to a gene; V was cut back by 5 bases and J by 2 bases. CDR3 length equals 14 residues. CDR3 coding DNA: TGTGCCAGCAGCCAGGCCGGGACTACCTACGAGCAGTACTTC. Protein: CASSQAGTTYEQYF.

The chain carries TRBV19 and TRBJ1-3; D uncertain. CDR3 size: 15 residues. Germline V gives CDR1 LNHDA, CDR2 SQIVND (reference sequence). Deletions cut 2 bases from V and 1 base from J, with 9 bases between. CDR3 amino acids: CASSISDISGNTIYF. The CDR3 nucleotides are TGTGCCAGTAGTATATCCGACATATCTGGAAACACCATATATTTT.

This clone came up a few times. The rearrangement links TRBV10-3 to TRBJ2-2; the D call may be TRBD1 or TRBD2 (5 bases each). The V gene lost 7 bases and the J gene lost 1 base, with 7 bases spanning the gap. Germline V gene lookup returns CDR1 ENHRY and CDR2 SYGVKD. The CDR3 covers 13 residues. The CDR3 region is CAIMRGNTGELFF. In DNA, the CDR3 is TGTGCCATCATGAGGGGGAACACCGGGGAGCTGTTTTTT.

The CDR3 loop reads CASSQPRSGGEYNEQFF. Written as DNA, the CDR3 is TGTGCCAGCAGCCAACCTAGAAGCGGGGGCGAGTACAATGAGCAGTTCTTC. The rearrangement joins TRBV4-2 to TRBJ2-1; TRBD2 matches at 8 bases. The trim removed 2 bases at V and 4 bases at J, leaving 10 bases unmatched. CDR1 is LGHNA, CDR2 YNFKEQ, per germline. The CDR3 spans 17 residues.

The chain carries TRBV7-2 and TRBJ1-6; a possible D gene is TRBD1 (6 bases). Germline V gene lookup returns CDR1 SGHTA and CDR2 FQGNSA. Deletions cut 1 base from V and 4 bases from J, with 11 bases between. CDR3 length: 16 residues. The CDR3 loop is CASSLGTGSYNSPLHF. The CDR3, as DNA: TGTGCCAGCAGCTTAGGTACAGGGTCATATAATTCACCCCTCCACTTT.

J is TRBJ2-7 and V is TRBV19; D not resolved. The CDR3 extends over 13 amino acids. CDR1 is LNHDA and CDR2 is SQIVND in the germline V gene (reference sequence). V was clipped by 3 bases and J by 3 bases, with 9 bases between them. This chain's CDR3 is CASSIAVSYEQYF. The CDR3 coding sequence is TGTGCCAGTAGTATTGCAGTCAGCTACGAGCAGTACTTC.

The DNA for the CDR3 is TGTGCCAGCAGCTCCGTGGTGGACGAGCAGTACTTC. This encodes CASSSVVDEQYF. The chain carries TRBV13 and TRBJ2-7; D not resolved. CDR3 length: 12 residues. Germline loops: CDR1 PRHDT, CDR2 FYEKMQ (reference sequence). The V end was cut by 4 bases, the J end by 5 bases, with 9 bases between.

On this clone: The junction departs from germline at one end; a sequencing error may be responsible. CDR3 sequence: CASSLGGSNQPQHF. CDR3 DNA sequence: TGTGCCAGCAGCCTAGGGGGGAGCAATCAGCCCCAGCATTTT. The rearrangement links TRBV13 to TRBJ1-5; D possibly corresponds to TRBD1 (6 bases). The CDR3 covers 14 residues. CDR1 and CDR2 (germline): PRHDT, FYEKMQ (reference sequence). Full variable domain (rest looked up from reference TRBV13 and TRBJ1-5): AAGVIQSPRHLIKEKRETATLKCYPIPRHDTVYWYQQGPGQDPQFLISFYEKMQSDKGSIPDRFSAQQFSDYHSELNMSSLELGDSALYFCASSLGGSNQPQHFGDGTRLSIL.

This clone was observed once. The rearrangement joins TRBV27 to TRBJ2-3; D might be TRBD2 (5 bases). In germline, CDR1 is MNHEY, CDR2 SMNVEV (reference sequence). Trimming cost V 0 bases and J 7 bases, with 14 bases left between them. CDR3 length equals 15 residues. DNA of the CDR3: TGTGCCAGCAGTTTATCGGGCCTAGCCTCGAATACGCAGTATTTT. Translating gives CASSLSGLASNTQYF.

This chain uses TRBV7-3 with TRBJ2-3, with 7 bases identical to TRBD2. Germline-derived CDR1 and CDR2 are SGHTA and FQGTGA. Trimming removed 2 bases from V and 6 bases from J; junction bases left unmatched: 14. This CDR3 has 17 amino acids. This chain's CDR3 is CASSLSASGFLGDTQYF. The CDR3 DNA reads TGTGCCAGCAGCTTATCGGCTAGCGGTTTCCTCGGGGATACGCAGTATTTT.

The V gene is TRBV5-1, the J gene TRBJ2-7, with 11 bases lining up with TRBD2. CDR1 is SGHRS, CDR2 YFSETQ, per germline. V lost 0 bases to trimming and J lost 3 bases; unmatched junction nucleotides: 2. The CDR3 has 15 residues. The CDR3 here is CASSLVTSGSYEQYF. DNA for the CDR3: TGCGCCAGCAGCTTGGTCACTAGCGGGAGCTACGAGCAGTACTTC.

V and J are TRBV5-1 and TRBJ1-5, with D tentatively TRBD1 (5 bases). There are 13 residues in the CDR3. Per germline, CDR1 SGHRS and CDR2 YFSETQ. The germline V and J ends were trimmed by 3 bases and 8 bases, with 12 bases remaining between them. This CDR3 is CASSWGVEEPQHF. In DNA, the CDR3 is TGCGCCAGCAGCTGGGGGGTGGAAGAGCCCCAGCATTTT.

In its sample, this clone was seen a few times. The genes are TRBV18 and TRBJ1-5, with D uncertain. The CDR3 loop spans 14 amino acids. Germline CDR1 KGHSH, CDR2 LQKENI. The V end was cut by 4 bases, the J end by 2 bases, with 9 bases between. The CDR3: CASSRREGNQPQHF. In DNA, the CDR3 is TGTGCCAGCTCACGCCGGGAAGGCAATCAGCCCCAGCATTTT.

J is TRBJ2-7 and V is TRBV13; TRBD1 might be the D (5 bases). Trimming shortened V by 3 bases and J by 6 bases, and 12 bases separated the two germline ends. The CDR3 contains 13 residues. Germline assignment: CDR1 PRHDT and CDR2 FYEKMQ (reference sequence). The CDR3 region has the DNA TGTGCCAGCAGCTTTAGCCCACAGGTCGAGCAGTACTTC. Translating it yields CASSFSPQVEQYF.